These 25 T cell receptor beta chains were sequenced from one sample in a study of shared clonotypes between healthy human individuals. Using immunoSEQ multiplex PCR, the repertoire was profiled, and TCRdb retains in-frame clones only, with some absent. The sample yields 400,000 to 600,000 clones, 90% to 96% seen once. The sample taken for sequencing was naive CD4+ T cells sorted from blood. Documented subset: CD45RA+ positively selected. All receptors derive from a woman aged 25-40 years in good health.

This chain links TRBV6-1 with TRBJ2-7; weak D call: TRBD1 (5 bases). Germline V CDR1 and CDR2: MNHNS, SASEGT. With 0 bases removed from V and 4 bases from J, the gap between germline ends came to 10 bases. The CDR3 totals 14 residues. This CDR3 is CASSEAGPEYEQYF. The CDR3 region has the DNA TGTGCCAGCAGTGAAGCGGGGCCAGAGTACGAGCAGTACTTC.

J is TRBJ1-1 and V is TRBV5-1, with 7 bases fitting TRBD1. The V segment lost 4 bases and the J segment 7 bases; nucleotides outside the gene matches: 7. Germline-derived CDR1 and CDR2 are SGHRS and YFSETQ. The CDR3 spans 13 residues. This chain's CDR3 is CASSLTGENEAFF. DNA for the CDR3: TGCGCCAGCAGCCTCACAGGGGAGAATGAAGCTTTCTTT.

The rearrangement links TRBV5-5 to TRBJ2-2, with D uncertain. CDR1 is SGHKS, CDR2 YYEKEE, per germline (reference sequence). The CDR3 contains 15 residues. V lost 2 bases to trimming and J lost 0 bases, with 8 bases between them. CDR3 region: CASSFLPANTGELFF. As DNA, the CDR3 is TGTGCCAGCAGCTTCTTGCCGGCGAACACCGGGGAGCTGTTTTTT.

The V gene is TRBV6-5, the J gene TRBJ2-5; 10 bases are shared with TRBD1. The CDR3 is 15 residues long. J gave up 5 bases and V 6 bases, and 9 bases lay outside the gene matches. CDR1 and CDR2 from the germline V gene are MNHEY and SVGAGI. CDR3: CASRRDRGFGETQYF. In DNA form, the CDR3 reads TGTGCCAGCAGAAGGGACAGGGGTTTCGGGGAGACCCAGTACTTC.

The CDR3 loop is CASSRPGLAGFGNEQFF. The CDR3 DNA reads as TGTGCCAGCAGCCGACCGGGACTAGCGGGGTTTGGAAATGAGCAGTTCTTC. The chain employs TRBV7-8 and TRBJ2-1, with 13 nucleotides matching TRBD2. This CDR3 has 17 amino acids. Germline V gene sequence: CDR1 SGHVS, CDR2 FQNEAQ. Germline trimming cut 5 bases from V and 7 bases from J; bases unmatched to any gene: 11.

The V and J genes are TRBV6-6 and TRBJ2-2; no firm D call. CDR1 and CDR2 from the germline V gene are MNHNY and SVGAGI (reference sequence). This CDR3 has 14 amino acids. V was shortened by 8 bases and J by 5 bases, with 15 bases between the two germline ends. CDR3 DNA: TGTGCCAGCGCTGCCCGCGAGATAACCGGGGAGCTGTTTTTT. Protein: CASAAREITGELFF.

The genes are TRBV28 and TRBJ2-2, with a weak D call TRBD1 (6 bases). Germline V gene lookup returns CDR1 MDHEN and CDR2 SYDVKM. The ends were cut back, 3 bases at V and 5 bases at J, with 10 bases in the middle. CDR3 length: 14 residues. The DNA of the CDR3 is TGTGCCAGCAGTTTCCCAGGGGAAACCGGGGAGCTGTTTTTT. Its protein is CASSFPGETGELFF.

In DNA, the CDR3 is TGTGCCAGTAGTCGGAGCTCCTACAATGAGCAGTTCTTC. Its protein product is CASSRSSYNEQFF. V gene TRBV19 combines with J gene TRBJ2-1; D gene unclear. The length of the CDR3 is 13 residues. Germline-derived CDR1 and CDR2 are LNHDA and SQIVND (reference sequence). Trimming pared 5 bases from V and 0 bases from J, leaving 5 bases between.

The V and J genes are TRBV19 and TRBJ2-3; TRBD1 aligns across 9 bases. The CDR3 contains 14 residues. Germline V CDR1 and CDR2: LNHDA, SQIVND (reference sequence). Trimming cost V 5 bases and J 6 bases; bases outside gene matches: 6. The CDR3 bases are TGTGCCAGTAGTGTACAGGGGGCATCGGATACGCAGTATTTT. It codes for CASSVQGASDTQYF.

The CDR3 loop reads CASSLSRDRVNYGYTF. The DNA of the CDR3 is TGCGCCAGCAGCTTGTCCCGGGACAGGGTTAACTATGGCTACACCTTC. The rearrangement links TRBV5-1 to TRBJ1-2, with TRBD1 matching 9 bases. The trim removed 1 base at V and 1 base at J, leaving 5 bases unmatched. Germline assignment: CDR1 SGHRS and CDR2 YFSETQ. The CDR3 consists of 16 residues.

This CDR3 reads CASSLMGAPNYEQYF. Written as DNA, the CDR3 is TGTGCCAGCAGCTTGATGGGGGCTCCGAACTACGAGCAGTACTTC. The chain has TRBV7-9 and TRBJ2-7; perhaps TRBD1 as D (6 bases). Deletions cut 3 bases from V and 3 bases from J, with 15 bases between. The CDR3 spans 15 residues. CDR1 SEHNR and CDR2 FQNEAQ come from the germline V gene (reference sequence).

This rearrangement joins TRBV5-8 to TRBJ2-3, with D uncertain. Germline values: CDR1 SGHTS, CDR2 YDEGEE. V lost 1 base and J 6 bases, leaving 12 bases between the germline ends. This CDR3 is 14 amino acids long. The CDR3 DNA reads TGTGCCAGCAGCTTGAAGGGATTCGGTGATACGCAGTATTTT. Encoded protein: CASSLKGFGDTQYF.

Here the CDR3 DNA reads TGTGCCAGCACTACTCGCCCGGGACAGGGGGAAGATACGCAGTATTTT. This gives the protein CASTTRPGQGEDTQYF. The chain employs TRBV28 and TRBJ2-3; 11 bases are shared with TRBD1. The length of the CDR3 is 16 residues. V lost 7 bases, J lost 5 bases, and 11 bases stayed unmatched. Germline V lookup: CDR1 MDHEN, CDR2 SYDVKM. Based on the CDR3 plus reference TRBV28 and TRBJ2-3, the full variable domain is DVKVTQSSRYLVKRTGEKVFLECVQDMDHENMFWYRQDPGLGLRLIYFSYDVKMKEKGDIPEGYSVSREKKERFSLILESASTNQTSMYLCASTTRPGQGEDTQYFGPGTRLTVL.

This chain uses TRBV19 with TRBJ2-5; D might be TRBD1 or TRBD2, each matching 5 bases. Germline-derived CDR1 and CDR2 are LNHDA and SQIVND (reference sequence). V shed 1 base and J shed 0 bases, with 12 bases lying between them. This CDR3 contains 16 residues. The CDR3 spells CASSIASGSNQETQYF. The CDR3, as DNA: TGTGCCAGTAGTATAGCCTCAGGGAGCAACCAAGAGACCCAGTACTTC.

J is TRBJ2-1 and V is TRBV6-6; TRBD1 is a possible D gene (6 bases). CDR3 size: 15 residues. Germline CDR1 reads MNHNY; CDR2 reads SVGAGI (reference sequence). Trimming took off 6 bases at V and 5 bases at J, with 17 bases between the two ends. CDR3 sequence reads: CASRSEDRLHNEQFF. In DNA form, the CDR3 reads TGTGCCAGCAGGTCGGAGGACAGATTACACAATGAGCAGTTCTTC.

The chain joins TRBV4-2 to TRBJ2-5; TRBD1 is a possible D gene (6 bases). The CDR3 covers 16 residues. The germline gives CDR1 LGHNA, CDR2 YNFKEQ. V dropped 4 bases and J dropped 11 bases, with 26 bases sitting between them. As DNA, the CDR3 is TGTGCCAGCAGCCCAGTGGGGGACATCAAATCGGGTGAGCAGTACTTC. This sequence encodes CASSPVGDIKSGEQYF.

The rearrangement joins TRBV6-5 to TRBJ2-1, with D tentatively TRBD2 (6 bases). The CDR3 extends over 14 amino acids. Germline V gene lookup returns CDR1 MNHEY and CDR2 SVGAGI. V lost 2 bases and J lost 2, with 7 bases in between. This CDR3 reads CASSYRLAYNEQFF. Here the CDR3 DNA reads TGTGCCAGCAGTTACAGACTAGCCTACAATGAGCAGTTCTTC.

The V and J genes are TRBV27 and TRBJ2-5; 8 nucleotides align to TRBD2. The end of the DNA aligns better with TRBJ2-7, so the J call may be wrong. The CDR3 has 15 residues. Germline V gene data show CDR1 as MNHEY and CDR2 as SMNVEV (reference sequence). Here the CDR3 reads CASSRPTSGGYEQYF. DNA of the CDR3: TGTGCCAGCAGTCGACCCACTAGCGGCGGCTACGAGCAGTACTTC.

The chain carries TRBV5-1 and TRBJ2-7; 8 nucleotides match TRBD2. Trimming took 1 base from V and 2 from J; bases not matched to a gene: 5. The CDR3 contains 15 residues. Germline-derived CDR1 and CDR2 are SGHRS and YFSETQ. The CDR3 sequence: CASSLLSGGAYEQYF. CDR3 nucleotide sequence: TGCGCCAGCAGCTTGTTAAGCGGGGGAGCCTACGAGCAGTACTTC.

This clone was seen a handful of times. The chain employs TRBV2 and TRBJ1-5, with D tentatively TRBD1 (6 bases). The CDR3 length is 14 residues. Germline values: CDR1 SNHLY, CDR2 FYNNEI. Between the trimmed V and J ends, which lost 3 bases and 6 bases, there was a span of 12 bases. CDR3 residues: CASSDWGPGQPQHF. CDR3 DNA: TGTGCCAGCAGTGATTGGGGGCCTGGTCAGCCCCAGCATTTT.

The chain joins TRBV28 to TRBJ2-7, with unresolved D. V lost 3 bases and J 1 base, leaving 10 bases between the germline ends. The CDR3 covers 14 residues. Germline-derived CDR1 and CDR2 are MDHEN and SYDVKM. CDR3 sequence reads: CASSFPPWSYEQYF. The CDR3 bases are TGTGCCAGCAGTTTCCCCCCGTGGTCCTACGAGCAGTACTTC.

The genes are TRBV5-4 and TRBJ2-7; D may be TRBD1 (5 bases). The CDR3 runs to 13 residues. V was cut by 3 bases and J by 4 bases, with 11 bases left in between. Germline V lookup: CDR1 SGHNT, CDR2 YYREEE (reference sequence). The CDR3 spells CASSWERGYEQYF. CDR3 nucleotide sequence: TGTGCCAGCAGCTGGGAAAGGGGTTACGAGCAGTACTTC.

The J gene is TRBJ2-3, the V gene TRBV7-3, with 7 bases fitting TRBD2. CDR3 length equals 14 residues. Germline V lookup: CDR1 SGHTA, CDR2 FQGTGA. V shed 5 bases and J 2 bases; nucleotides not matched to a gene: 4. The CDR3 sequence is CASSPGTITDTQYF. Written as DNA, the CDR3 is TGTGCCAGCAGCCCCGGGACTATCACAGATACGCAGTATTTT.

The J gene is TRBJ1-2, the V gene TRBV30; possible D gene TRBD1, 5 bases. V shed 3 bases and J shed 7 bases, with 18 bases lying between them. CDR3 length: 14 amino acids. The germline V gene encodes CDR1 GTSNPN and CDR2 SVGIG (reference sequence). The CDR3: CAWSIRESLSGYTF. CDR3 sequence (DNA): TGTGCCTGGAGCATCAGGGAATCCCTCTCTGGCTACACCTTC.

The chain carries TRBV10-3 and TRBJ2-1; 11 bases match TRBD2. V shed 9 bases and J 10 bases; nucleotides not matched to a gene: 11. Germline V gene lookup returns CDR1 ENHRY and CDR2 SYGVKD. CDR3 size: 14 residues. CDR3 in DNA: TGTGCCATGGGACTAGCGGCCCCCACAACGGAGCAGTTCTTC. Encoded protein: CAMGLAAPTTEQFF.